The clone carrying this T cell receptor (beta chain) occurred many times. Its antigen is still unknown. Looked up from germline, CDR1 is DFQATT and CDR2 is SNEGSKA (reference sequence). V was shortened by 6 bases and J by 4 bases, with 13 bases between the two germline ends. This CDR3 has 13 amino acids. Each diagnosis was grounded in clinical symptoms, serum thyroxine and TRAb, thyroid ultrasound, and orbital computed tomography. These data belong to a study of T cells in Graves' hyperthyroidism and ophthalmopathy. The study's findings and limits: The model's output predicted ophthalmopathy at a median of roughly 6.9 months prior to onset. Appearing also in blood were most of the thyroid clonotypes expanded above 0.001.

There were TCR beta CDR3 regions amplified from RNA transcripts. With the HTBI primer set, the TCR CDR3 went through a first round of RT-PCR. TCRdb independently ran MiXCR on the multiplex PCR reads; one entry per CDR3 protein. The data contain 550,000 to 700,000 distinct CDR3 sequences, roughly 50% of them seen just once; the ten biggest clones take up under 20%. Material for sequencing was peripheral blood or thyroid tissue (not recorded which). The clonotype comes from an adult woman with Graves' disease, either hyperthyroidism or ophthalmopathy (not recorded which). The V and J genes are TRBV20-1 and TRBJ1-5; possible D gene TRBD1, 6 bases. The CDR3 protein is CSAPTGPNQPQHF. CDR3 bases: TGCAGTGCCCCGACAGGCCCAAATCAGCCCCAGCATTTT.